The clone carrying this T cell receptor (beta chain) was detected only a few times. This specimen comes from a study of blood T cells in healthy people across ages. Germline V gene sequence: CDR1 SEHNR, CDR2 FQNEAQ (reference sequence). This CDR3 has 13 residues. V was cut by 4 bases and J by 6 bases, with 13 bases left in between. Primers used in a second PCR of roughly 6 to 11 cycles were a sample-barcoded 5' primer and a J-beta primer mix. TCRdb processed the 5' RACE reads anew with MiXCR; each CDR3 protein has one entry. The table has 450,000 to 600,000 distinct CDR3 sequences, 25% to 35% seen once. This sample was shared with a second study, whose subject was T cells of mothers and their children.

Sample: blood. The chain couples TRBV7-9 to TRBJ2-7; D uncertain. This receptor was identified in a boy aged 2-9 years in good health. Here the CDR3 reads CASSSGSRGEQYF. CDR3 in DNA: TGTGCCAGCAGCTCCGGGTCTCGCGGCGAGCAGTACTTC.